The clone carrying this TCR beta chain was observed a handful of times. This record belongs to a study of CD8+CD57+ T cells in acquired aplastic anemia. With V trimmed by 6 bases and J by 5 bases, 7 bases remained unmatched. CDR1 is DFQATT, CDR2 SNEGSKA, per germline (reference sequence). The CDR3 totals 13 residues. Sequenced patients had shown CD8+CD57+ cell expansion by flow cytometry. Genomic DNA served as template for TCR beta VDJ and CDR3 profiling. In TCRdb, the reads were re-called with MiXCR into one record per CDR3 protein. The sample includes some 160,000 distinct CDR3 sequences, roughly 45% of them seen just once.

Sequencing input: sorted CD4+, CD8+, or CD8+CD57+ T cells (not recorded which) from PBMCs. This chain uses TRBV20-1 with TRBJ1-5; 7 nucleotides match TRBD1. This TCR came from a human donor with aplastic anemia. The CDR3 nucleotides read TGCAGTGCCTCCGACAGGGCTGATCAGCCCCAGCATTTT. Translation: CSASDRADQPQHF.